Listed below are T cell receptor beta chains from one sample, sequenced in a study of blood T cell repertoires in COVID-19. The assay was immunoSEQ multiplex PCR, and TCRdb's table has in-frame clones only and misses some. Among 150,000 to 200,000 clones listed, 88% were seen once. Sequencing input: peripheral blood. These receptors came from a man between 70 and 80 years old with active or convalescent COVID-19. The CDR3 runs from the conserved cysteine through the conserved F or W. D genes are given only for firm matches. Clone size, where shown, is once, few, many, or a class for clones that have expanded.

cdr3_nt: TGTGCCAGTAGAGCTATTCCGGGAGCAAACATTCAGTACTTC; cdr3_aa: CASRAIPGANIQYF; j_call: TRBJ2-4; d_call: -; clone_size: -; v_call: TRBV19
cdr3_nt: TGTGCCAGCAGCGCCGGAGCGGGAGGGTACAATGAGCAGTTCTTC; cdr3_aa: CASSAGAGGYNEQFF; j_call: TRBJ2-1; d_call: TRBD2; clone_size: few; v_call: TRBV9
cdr3_nt: TGTGCCAGCAGCTCGGGACAGGGGGCGCCGGATACGCAGTATTTT; cdr3_aa: CASSSGQGAPDTQYF; j_call: TRBJ2-3; d_call: TRBD1; clone_size: -; v_call: TRBV7-9
cdr3_nt: TGTGCCAGCAGCCAAGATTCGCGGCTAGCTCTCGAGCAGTACTTC; cdr3_aa: CASSQDSRLALEQYF; j_call: TRBJ2-7; d_call: -; clone_size: -; v_call: TRBV3-1/TRBV3-2
cdr3_nt: TGTGCCGGACGCGCCCGGGGGTACGAGCAGTACTTC; cdr3_aa: CAGRARGYEQYF; j_call: TRBJ2-7; d_call: -; clone_size: -; v_call: TRBV30
cdr3_nt: TGCGCCAGCAGCTCCTTGACTAGCGGGAGAAATGAGCAGTTCTTC; cdr3_aa: CASSSLTSGRNEQFF; j_call: TRBJ2-1; d_call: TRBD2; clone_size: -; v_call: TRBV5-1
cdr3_nt: TGTGCCAGCAGCTTAGCCGGGACAGGGGGTAGCAATCAGCCCCAGCATTTT; cdr3_aa: CASSLAGTGGSNQPQHF; j_call: TRBJ1-5; d_call: TRBD1; clone_size: few; v_call: TRBV7-9
cdr3_nt: TGCAGCGCCTTAAGGGACAACTCCTACGAGCAGTACTTC; cdr3_aa: CSALRDNSYEQYF; j_call: TRBJ2-7; d_call: -; clone_size: -; v_call: TRBV29-1
cdr3_nt: TGTGCCAGCAGCATCACAACAGGGCCCTACGAGCAGTACTTC; cdr3_aa: CASSITTGPYEQYF; j_call: TRBJ2-7; d_call: -; clone_size: once; v_call: TRBV7-2
cdr3_nt: TGTGCCAGCAGCTTAGCCAGTCTGGGGGGGAACACCGGGGAGCTGTTTTTT; cdr3_aa: CASSLASLGGNTGELFF; j_call: TRBJ2-2; d_call: -; clone_size: -; v_call: TRBV7-2
cdr3_nt: TGTGCCAGTAGTAGATATACAGGGGAGCAGTTCTTC; cdr3_aa: CASSRYTGEQFF; j_call: TRBJ2-1; d_call: -; clone_size: -; v_call: TRBV19
cdr3_nt: TGTGCCTGGACCCCCCGGGTAGTACTGAACACTGAAGCTTTCTTT; cdr3_aa: CAWTPRVVLNTEAFF; j_call: TRBJ1-1; d_call: -; clone_size: -; v_call: TRBV30
cdr3_nt: TGTGCCAGCAGTTTATCCTCGGGAGGCTCCTATAATTCACCCCTCCACTTT; cdr3_aa: CASSLSSGGSYNSPLHF; j_call: TRBJ1-6; d_call: -; clone_size: -; v_call: TRBV28
cdr3_nt: TGCGCCAGCAGCTTCTTACCCGGGACCTACAATGAGCAGTTCTTC; cdr3_aa: CASSFLPGTYNEQFF; j_call: TRBJ2-1; d_call: -; clone_size: -; v_call: TRBV5-1
cdr3_nt: TGTGCCAGTAGGCTCGGACAGGTAGGAGAGCAGTACTTC; cdr3_aa: CASRLGQVGEQYF; j_call: TRBJ2-7; d_call: TRBD1; clone_size: -; v_call: TRBV19
cdr3_nt: TGCGCCAGCAGCACGGGCCAGGGGGGTCCTCGAGGCTACACCTTC; cdr3_aa: CASSTGQGGPRGYTF; j_call: TRBJ1-2; d_call: TRBD1; clone_size: -; v_call: TRBV5-1
cdr3_nt: TGTGCCAGCAGCGGGGGACTCTCCTATAATTCACCCCTCCACTTT; cdr3_aa: CASSGGLSYNSPLHF; j_call: TRBJ1-6; d_call: -; clone_size: -; v_call: TRBV9
cdr3_nt: TGTGCCAGCAGTTTTGGGCCGGGGATGGGCGAGCAGTACTTC; cdr3_aa: CASSFGPGMGEQYF; j_call: TRBJ2-7; d_call: -; clone_size: -; v_call: TRBV6-2/TRBV6-3
cdr3_nt: TGTGCCAGCAGCGCCGGACAGCAAGAGACCCAGTACTTC; cdr3_aa: CASSAGQQETQYF; j_call: TRBJ2-5; d_call: -; clone_size: -; v_call: TRBV9
cdr3_nt: TGCGCCAGCAGCTTGGAATTTAGTCCCGATGAGCAGTTCTTC; cdr3_aa: CASSLEFSPDEQFF; j_call: TRBJ2-1; d_call: -; clone_size: once; v_call: TRBV5-1
cdr3_nt: TGTGCCAGTAGTAATAGCGGGGTCTCCGGGGAGACCCAGTACTTC; cdr3_aa: CASSNSGVSGETQYF; j_call: TRBJ2-5; d_call: TRBD2; clone_size: -; v_call: TRBV19
cdr3_nt: TGTGCCAGCAGCCAAGTGTCCAAGACCCAGTACTTC; cdr3_aa: CASSQVSKTQYF; j_call: TRBJ2-5; d_call: -; clone_size: -; v_call: TRBV14
cdr3_nt: TGTGCCAGCAGTTCCGGGACAGGGATAATTCAGCCCCAGCATTTT; cdr3_aa: CASSSGTGIIQPQHF; j_call: TRBJ1-5; d_call: TRBD1; clone_size: -; v_call: TRBV6-5
cdr3_nt: TGTGCCAGCAGCACCGCGGGGTGGGATCAGCCCCAGCATTTT; cdr3_aa: CASSTAGWDQPQHF; j_call: TRBJ1-5; d_call: -; clone_size: -; v_call: TRBV28
cdr3_nt: TGCAGCGTGGCCAGGGGGAATGAGCAGTTCTTC; cdr3_aa: CSVARGNEQFF; j_call: TRBJ2-1; d_call: TRBD1; clone_size: -; v_call: TRBV29-1
cdr3_nt: TGCGCCAGCAGTACCGGGACAGATAATGAGCAGTTCTTC; cdr3_aa: CASSTGTDNEQFF; j_call: TRBJ2-1; d_call: TRBD1; clone_size: -; v_call: TRBV10-2